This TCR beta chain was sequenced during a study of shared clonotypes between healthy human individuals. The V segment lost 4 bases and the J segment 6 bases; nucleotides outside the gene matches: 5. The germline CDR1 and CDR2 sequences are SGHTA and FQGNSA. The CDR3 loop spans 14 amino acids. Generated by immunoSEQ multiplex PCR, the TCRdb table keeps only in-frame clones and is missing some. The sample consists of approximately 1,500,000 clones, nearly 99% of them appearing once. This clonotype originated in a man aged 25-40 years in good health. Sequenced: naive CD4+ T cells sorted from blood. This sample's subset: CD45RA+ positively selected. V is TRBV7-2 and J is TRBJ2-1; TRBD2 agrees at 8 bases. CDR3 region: CASSYGGRTNEQFF. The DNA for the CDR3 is TGTGCCAGCAGCTATGGCGGGAGGACCAATGAGCAGTTCTTC.